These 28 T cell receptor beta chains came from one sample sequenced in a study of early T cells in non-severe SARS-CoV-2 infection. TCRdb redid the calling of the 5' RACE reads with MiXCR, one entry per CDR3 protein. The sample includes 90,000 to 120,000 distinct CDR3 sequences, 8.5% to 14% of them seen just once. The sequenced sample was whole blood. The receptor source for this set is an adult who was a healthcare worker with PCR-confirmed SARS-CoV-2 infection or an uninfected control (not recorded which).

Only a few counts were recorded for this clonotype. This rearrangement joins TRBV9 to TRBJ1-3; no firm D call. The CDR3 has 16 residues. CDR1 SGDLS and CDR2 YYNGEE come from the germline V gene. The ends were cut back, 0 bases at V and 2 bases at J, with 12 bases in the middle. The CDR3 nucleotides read TGTGCCAGCAGCGTAGATGTAGGGTTAGCTGGAAACACCATATATTTT. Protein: CASSVDVGLAGNTIYF. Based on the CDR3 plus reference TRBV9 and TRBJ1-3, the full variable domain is DSGVTQTPKHLITATGQRVTLRCSPRSGDLSVYWYQQSLDQGLQFLIQYYNGEERAKGNILERFSAQQFPDLHSELNLSSLELGDSALYFCASSVDVGLAGNTIYFGEGSWLTVV.

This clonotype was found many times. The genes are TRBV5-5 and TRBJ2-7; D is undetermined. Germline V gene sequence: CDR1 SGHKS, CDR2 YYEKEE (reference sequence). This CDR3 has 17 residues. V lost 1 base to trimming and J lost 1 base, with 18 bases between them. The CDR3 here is CASSLHVPSGPSYEQYF. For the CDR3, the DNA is TGTGCCAGCAGCTTGCATGTTCCGTCCGGACCTTCCTACGAGCAGTACTTC. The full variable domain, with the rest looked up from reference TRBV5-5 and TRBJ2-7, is DAGVTQSPTHLIKTRGQQVTLRCSPISGHKSVSWYQQVLGQGPQFIFQYYEKEERGRGNFPDRFSARQFPNYSSELNVNALLLGDSALYLCASSLHVPSGPSYEQYFGPGTRLTVT.

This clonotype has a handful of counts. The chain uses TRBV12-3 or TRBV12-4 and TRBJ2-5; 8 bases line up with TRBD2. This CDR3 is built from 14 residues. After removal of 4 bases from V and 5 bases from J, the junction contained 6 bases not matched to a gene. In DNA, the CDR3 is TGTGCCAGCAGTTCGCTGGGCGGGGGGGAGACCCAGTACTTC. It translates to CASSSLGGGETQYF.

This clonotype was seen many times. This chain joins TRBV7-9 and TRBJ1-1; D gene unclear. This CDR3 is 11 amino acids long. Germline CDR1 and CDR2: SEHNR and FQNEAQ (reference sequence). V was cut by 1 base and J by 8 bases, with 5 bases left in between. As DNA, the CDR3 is TGTGCCAGCAGCTTAGGTACCGAAGCTTTCTTT. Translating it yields CASSLGTEAFF.

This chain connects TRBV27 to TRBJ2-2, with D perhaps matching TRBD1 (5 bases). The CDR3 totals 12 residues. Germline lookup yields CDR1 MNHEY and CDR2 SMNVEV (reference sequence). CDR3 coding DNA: TGTGCGAGACAGACTTACACCGGGGAGCTGTTTTTT. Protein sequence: CARQTYTGELFF.

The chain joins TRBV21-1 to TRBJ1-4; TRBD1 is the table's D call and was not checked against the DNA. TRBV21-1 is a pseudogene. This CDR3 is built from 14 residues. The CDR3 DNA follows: TGTGCCAGCAGCCGGATCCGGGACACACCATTGCTGTTTTTT. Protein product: CASSRIRDTPLLFF.

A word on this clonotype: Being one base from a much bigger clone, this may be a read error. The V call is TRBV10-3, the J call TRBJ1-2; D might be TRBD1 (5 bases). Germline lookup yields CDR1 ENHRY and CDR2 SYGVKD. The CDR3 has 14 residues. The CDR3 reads CANSARDANYGYTF. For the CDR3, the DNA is TGTGCCAACAGTGCCAGGGATGCTAACTATGGCTACACCTTC.

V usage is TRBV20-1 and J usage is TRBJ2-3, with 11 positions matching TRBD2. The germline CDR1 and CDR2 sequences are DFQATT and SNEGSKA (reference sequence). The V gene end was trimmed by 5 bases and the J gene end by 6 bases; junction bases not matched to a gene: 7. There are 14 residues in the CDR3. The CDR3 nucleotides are TGCAGTGCTCCTATAGCGGGAGGGTCGGATACGCAGTATTTT. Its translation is CSAPIAGGSDTQYF.

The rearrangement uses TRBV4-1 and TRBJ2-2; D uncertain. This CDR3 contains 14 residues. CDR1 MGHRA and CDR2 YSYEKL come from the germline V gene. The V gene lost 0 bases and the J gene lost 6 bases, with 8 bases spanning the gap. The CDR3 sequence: CASSQERPPGELFF. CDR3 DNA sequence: TGCGCCAGCAGCCAAGAGCGTCCCCCCGGGGAGCTGTTTTTT.

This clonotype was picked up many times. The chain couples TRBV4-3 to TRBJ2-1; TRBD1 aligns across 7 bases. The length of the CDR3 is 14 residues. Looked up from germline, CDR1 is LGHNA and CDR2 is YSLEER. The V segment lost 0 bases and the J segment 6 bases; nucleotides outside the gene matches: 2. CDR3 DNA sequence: TGCGCCAGCAGCCAAGATAGGACAGGCAATGAGCAGTTCTTC. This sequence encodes CASSQDRTGNEQFF.

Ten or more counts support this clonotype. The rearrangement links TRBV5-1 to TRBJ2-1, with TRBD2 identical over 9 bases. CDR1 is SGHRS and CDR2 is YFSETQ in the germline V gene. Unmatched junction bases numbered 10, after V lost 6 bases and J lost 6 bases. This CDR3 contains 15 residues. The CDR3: CASTGRLADSNEQFF. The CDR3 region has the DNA TGCGCCAGCACGGGCCGACTAGCGGATTCCAATGAGCAGTTCTTC.

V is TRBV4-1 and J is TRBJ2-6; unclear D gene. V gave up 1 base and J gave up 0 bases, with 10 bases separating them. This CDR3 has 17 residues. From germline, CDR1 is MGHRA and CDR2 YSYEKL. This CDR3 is CASSQVPISSGANVLTF. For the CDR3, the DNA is TGCGCCAGCAGCCAAGTCCCGATTAGCTCTGGGGCCAACGTCCTGACTTTC.

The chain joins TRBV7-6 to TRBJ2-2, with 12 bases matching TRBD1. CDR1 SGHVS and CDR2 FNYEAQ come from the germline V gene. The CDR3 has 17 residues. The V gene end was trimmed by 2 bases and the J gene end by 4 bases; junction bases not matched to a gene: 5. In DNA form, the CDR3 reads TGTGCCAGCAGCTTATCATCGGGACAGGGGGCCACCGGGGAGCTGTTTTTT. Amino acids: CASSLSSGQGATGELFF.

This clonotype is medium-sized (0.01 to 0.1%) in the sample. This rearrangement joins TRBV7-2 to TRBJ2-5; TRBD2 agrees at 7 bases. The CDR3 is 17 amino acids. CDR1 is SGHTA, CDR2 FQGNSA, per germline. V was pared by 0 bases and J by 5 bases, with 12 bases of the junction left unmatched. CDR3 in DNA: TGTGCCAGCAGCTTAGCGCGAGGCGGGAGCGAGGCGGAGACCCAGTACTTC. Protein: CASSLARGGSEAETQYF.

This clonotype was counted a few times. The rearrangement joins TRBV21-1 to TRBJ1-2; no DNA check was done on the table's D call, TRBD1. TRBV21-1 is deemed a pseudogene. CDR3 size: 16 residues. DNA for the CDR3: TGTGCCAGCAGCAAAAGAAGGGCGGCGCCCCCCTATGGCTACACCTTC. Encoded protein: CASSKRRAAPPYGYTF.

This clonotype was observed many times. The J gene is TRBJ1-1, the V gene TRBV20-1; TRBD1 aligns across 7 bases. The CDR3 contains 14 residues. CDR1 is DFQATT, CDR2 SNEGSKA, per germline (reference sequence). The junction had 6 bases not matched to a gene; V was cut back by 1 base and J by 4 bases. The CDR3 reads CSARVPQGVTEAFF. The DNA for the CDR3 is TGCAGTGCTAGAGTCCCTCAGGGGGTCACTGAAGCTTTCTTT.

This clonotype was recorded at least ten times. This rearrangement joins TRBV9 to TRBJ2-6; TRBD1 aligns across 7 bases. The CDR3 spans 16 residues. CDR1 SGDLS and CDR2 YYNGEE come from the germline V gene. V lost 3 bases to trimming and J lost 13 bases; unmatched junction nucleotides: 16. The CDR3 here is CASSGTSRQGTGVLTF. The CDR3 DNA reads TGTGCCAGCAGCGGAACAAGTCGACAGGGTACAGGTGTCCTGACTTTC.

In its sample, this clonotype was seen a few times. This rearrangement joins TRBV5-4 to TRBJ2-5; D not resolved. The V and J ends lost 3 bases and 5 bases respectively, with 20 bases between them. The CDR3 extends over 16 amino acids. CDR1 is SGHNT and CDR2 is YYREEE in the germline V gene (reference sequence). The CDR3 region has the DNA TGTGCCAGCAGCTCTGGCGTTGGATCTACAGATGAGACCCAGTACTTC. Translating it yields CASSSGVGSTDETQYF.

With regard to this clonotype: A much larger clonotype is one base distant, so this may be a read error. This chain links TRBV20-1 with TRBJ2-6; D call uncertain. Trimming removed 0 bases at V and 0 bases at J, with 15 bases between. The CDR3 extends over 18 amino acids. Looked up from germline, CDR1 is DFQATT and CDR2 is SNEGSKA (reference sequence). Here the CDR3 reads CSARDLETPYSGANVLTF. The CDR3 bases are TGCAGTGCTAGAGATCTCGAAACACCGTACTCTGGGGCCAACGTCCTGACTTTC.

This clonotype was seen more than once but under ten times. The CDR3 protein is CASSIVGGRDTQYF. For the CDR3, the DNA is TGTGCCAGCAGTATAGTGGGGGGCAGAGATACGCAGTATTTT. V gene TRBV12-3 or TRBV12-4 combines with J gene TRBJ2-3; D could derive from TRBD1 or TRBD2 (6 bases each). The CDR3 is 14 amino acids. Trimming stripped 5 bases from V and 5 bases from J, with 14 bases between.

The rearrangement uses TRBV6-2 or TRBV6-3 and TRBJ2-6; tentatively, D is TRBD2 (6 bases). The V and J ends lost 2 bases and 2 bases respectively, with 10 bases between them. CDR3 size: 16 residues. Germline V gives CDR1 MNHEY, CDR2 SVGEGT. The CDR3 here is CASSYLGLTGANVLTF. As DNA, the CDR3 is TGTGCCAGCAGTTACCTGGGACTGACTGGGGCCAACGTCCTGACTTTC.

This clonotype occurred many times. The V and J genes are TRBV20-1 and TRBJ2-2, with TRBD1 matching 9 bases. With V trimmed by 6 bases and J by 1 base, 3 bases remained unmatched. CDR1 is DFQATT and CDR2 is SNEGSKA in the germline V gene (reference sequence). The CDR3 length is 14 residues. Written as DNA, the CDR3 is TGCAGTGCCACGGGACAGGGGAACACCGGGGAGCTGTTTTTT. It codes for CSATGQGNTGELFF.

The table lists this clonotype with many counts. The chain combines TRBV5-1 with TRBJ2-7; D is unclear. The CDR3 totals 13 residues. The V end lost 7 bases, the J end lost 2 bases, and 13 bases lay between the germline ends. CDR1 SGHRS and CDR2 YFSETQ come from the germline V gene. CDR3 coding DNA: TGCGCCAGCGCCCAGACGAATACCTACGAGCAGTACTTC. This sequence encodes CASAQTNTYEQYF.

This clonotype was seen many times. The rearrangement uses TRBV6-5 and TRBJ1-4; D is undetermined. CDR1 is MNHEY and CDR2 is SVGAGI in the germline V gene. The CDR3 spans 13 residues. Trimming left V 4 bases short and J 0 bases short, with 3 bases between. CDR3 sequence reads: CASSSATNEKLFF. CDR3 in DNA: TGTGCCAGCAGTTCCGCAACTAATGAAAAACTGTTTTTT.

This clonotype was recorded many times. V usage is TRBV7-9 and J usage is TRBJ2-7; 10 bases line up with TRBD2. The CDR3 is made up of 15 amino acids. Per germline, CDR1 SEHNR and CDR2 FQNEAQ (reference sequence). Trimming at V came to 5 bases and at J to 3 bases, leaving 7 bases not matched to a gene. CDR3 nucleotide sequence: TGTGCCAGCAGCACCATACTAGCGGGGCACTACGAGCAGTACTTC. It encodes CASSTILAGHYEQYF.

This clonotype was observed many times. The CDR3 sequence is CASSLWRGTQYF. As DNA, the CDR3 is TGTGCCAGCAGCTTATGGCGCGGTACCCAGTACTTC. This chain links TRBV7-9 with TRBJ2-7; no firm D call. With 2 bases removed from V and 10 bases from J, the gap between germline ends came to 12 bases. CDR1 SEHNR and CDR2 FQNEAQ come from the germline V gene (reference sequence). CDR3 length equals 12 residues. Full variable domain (outside the CDR3, taken from reference TRBV7-9 and TRBJ2-7): DTGVSQNPRHKITKRGQNVTFRCDPISEHNRLYWYRQTLGQGPEFLTYFQNEAQLEKSRLLSDRFSAERPKGSFSTLEIQRTEQGDSAMYLCASSLWRGTQYFGPGTRLTVT.

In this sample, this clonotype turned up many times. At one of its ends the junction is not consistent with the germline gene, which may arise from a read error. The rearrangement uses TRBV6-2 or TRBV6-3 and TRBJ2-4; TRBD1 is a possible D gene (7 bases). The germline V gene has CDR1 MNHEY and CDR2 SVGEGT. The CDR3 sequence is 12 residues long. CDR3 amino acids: CASSIGGGEGLF. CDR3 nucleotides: TGTGCCAGCAGCATCGGAGGGGGCGAGGGGCTCTTC.

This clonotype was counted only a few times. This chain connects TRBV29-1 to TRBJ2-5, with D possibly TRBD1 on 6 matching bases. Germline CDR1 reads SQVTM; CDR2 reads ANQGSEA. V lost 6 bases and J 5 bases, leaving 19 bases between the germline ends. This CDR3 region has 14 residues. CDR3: CSVTRDTAAETQYF. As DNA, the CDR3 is TGCAGCGTGACCCGGGACACCGCGGCGGAGACCCAGTACTTC. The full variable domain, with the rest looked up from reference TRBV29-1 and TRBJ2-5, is SAVISQKPSRDICQRGTSLTIQCQVDSQVTMMFWYRQQPGQSLTLIATANQGSEATYESGFVIDKFPISRPNLTFSTLTVSNMSPEDSSIYLCSVTRDTAAETQYFGPGTRLLVL.